Listed here are 7 T cell receptor beta chains from one sample, sequenced in a study of blood T cell repertoires in COVID-19. Profiled with immunoSEQ multiplex PCR; TCRdb holds only in-frame clones, not every one. Here the sample spans 330,000 or so clones, roughly 87% being singletons. The specimen was PBMCs or T cells enriched from blood (not recorded which). These receptors all come from a woman aged 25-40 years who had recovered from COVID-19.

The rearrangement links TRBV7-2 to TRBJ1-5, with D unclear. Germline CDR1 and CDR2: SGHTA and FQGNSA. The CDR3 is made up of 15 amino acids. V lost 2 bases to trimming and J lost 5 bases, with 13 bases between them. For the CDR3, the DNA is TGTGCCAGCAGCTTAAGTGCGACTGGCGATCAGCCCCAGCATTTT. Encoded protein: CASSLSATGDQPQHF.

The chain employs TRBV9 and TRBJ2-1; 13 positions agree with TRBD2. The ends lost 0 bases at V and 5 bases at J; junction bases unmatched: 8. The V gene's germline CDR1 is SGDLS and CDR2 YYNGEE. This CDR3 is 18 amino acids long. The CDR3 is CASSVEEGGTSGNNEQFF. The CDR3 DNA reads TGTGCCAGCAGCGTAGAGGAAGGAGGGACTAGCGGGAACAATGAGCAGTTCTTC. The whole variable domain, remainder taken from reference TRBV9 and TRBJ2-1, is DSGVTQTPKHLITATGQRVTLRCSPRSGDLSVYWYQQSLDQGLQFLIQYYNGEERAKGNILERFSAQQFPDLHSELNLSSLELGDSALYFCASSVEEGGTSGNNEQFFGPGTRLTVL.

The V and J genes are TRBV7-9 and TRBJ2-7; TRBD2 matches at 14 bases. The V segment lost 0 bases and the J segment 0 bases; nucleotides outside the gene matches: 7. Germline V CDR1 and CDR2: SEHNR, FQNEAQ (reference sequence). This CDR3 has 19 residues. The DNA of the CDR3 is TGTGCCAGCAGCTTAGCGGGGACTAGCGGGGGCCTGATCTCCTACGAGCAGTACTTC. Translated: CASSLAGTSGGLISYEQYF.

The chain uses TRBV5-1 and TRBJ2-5, with 12 bases that match TRBD2. The ends lost 4 bases at V and 5 bases at J; junction bases unmatched: 9. The CDR3 sequence is 16 residues long. Germline lookup yields CDR1 SGHRS and CDR2 YFSETQ. CDR3 sequence (DNA): TGCGCCAGCAGCCTCGTACCCGGGACTAGCGGGGAGACCCAGTACTTC. As protein: CASSLVPGTSGETQYF.

The chain employs TRBV7-2 and TRBJ2-3, with D maybe TRBD2 (7 bases). The ends were cut back, 1 base at V and 1 base at J, with 12 bases in the middle. Germline-derived CDR1 and CDR2 are SGHTA and FQGNSA. CDR3 length: 16 amino acids. The chain's CDR3 is CASSLEGGGGTDTQYF. The CDR3 coding sequence is TGTGCCAGCAGCTTAGAAGGGGGAGGGGGCACAGATACGCAGTATTTT.

The rearrangement links TRBV5-4 to TRBJ1-1; D may be TRBD1 (6 bases). The CDR3 is 15 residues long. The V and J ends lost 2 bases and 1 base respectively, with 12 bases between them. The V gene's germline CDR1 is SGHNT and CDR2 YYREEE (reference sequence). The CDR3 is CASSFPGHRNTEAFF. CDR3 sequence (DNA): TGTGCCAGCAGCTTTCCGGGACATAGGAACACTGAAGCTTTCTTT.

The chain has TRBV19 and TRBJ1-5; D possibly corresponds to TRBD1 (6 bases). CDR1 and CDR2 (germline): LNHDA, SQIVND (reference sequence). The CDR3 covers 16 residues. V was clipped by 6 bases and J by 0 bases, with 15 bases between them. Here the CDR3 reads CASSLTGYYSNQPQHF. The CDR3 bases are TGTGCCAGTAGCCTAACAGGGTATTATAGCAATCAGCCCCAGCATTTT. The full variable domain, with the rest looked up from reference TRBV19 and TRBJ1-5, is DGGITQSPKYLFRKEGQNVTLSCEQNLNHDAMYWYRQDPGQGLRLIYYSQIVNDFQKGDIAEGYSVSREKKESFPLTVTSAQKNPTAFYLCASSLTGYYSNQPQHFGDGTRLSIL.